These 26 T cell receptor beta chains share one sample of origin, sequenced in a study of beta chain features in type 1 diabetes (dated by TCRdb to 2016 to 2019). What the research found in general, with its limitations: A moderate but significant shortening of TCRB CDR3 length was observed in type 1 diabetes patients in all four CD4+ subsets.

Antigen specificity for these receptors is unknown. Library construction relied on the immunoSEQ multiplex PCR assay. The entire amount of isolated RNA was reverse transcribed using the High Capacity cDNA Reverse Transcription Kit, so the sequenced TCRB transcripts were expressed ones. TCRdb carries this immuneACCESS record with in-frame sequences only. Its versions omit some clonotypes, under half of them owing to an unresolved V gene in the studies checked, with the rest unexplained. The sample table shows around 600,000 clones, and 9.5% to 15% are seen once. The ten largest clones take up around 0.12% of the sample. Sequences were obtained from naive CD4+ T cells from blood. The sample's cell subset or site, from its label and the paper: true naive CD4+ T cells. All receptors derive from a man younger than 40 with type 1 diabetes.

The V and J genes are TRBV5-1 and TRBJ2-1; the D gene is possibly TRBD1 (6 bases). Trimming pared 0 bases from V and 0 bases from J, leaving 13 bases between. This CDR3 comprises 17 residues. The germline V gene has CDR1 SGHRS and CDR2 YFSETQ. CDR3 nucleotides: TGCGCCAGCAGCTTGGCCCTACAGGGTAGCTCCTACAATGAGCAGTTCTTC. Translated: CASSLALQGSSYNEQFF.

This chain links TRBV2 with TRBJ1-1; D is unresolved. CDR1 and CDR2 from the germline V gene are SNHLY and FYNNEI. There are 13 residues in the CDR3. Trimming left V 6 bases short and J 2 bases short, with 10 bases between. The CDR3 DNA follows: TGTGCCAGCAGCTACCAAAAAAACACTGAAGCTTTCTTT. This gives the protein CASSYQKNTEAFF.

This clone was counted between two and nine times. The genes are TRBV2 and TRBJ2-5; no clear D gene. From germline, CDR1 is SNHLY and CDR2 FYNNEI. This CDR3 has 14 amino acids. Trimming left V 6 bases short and J 4 bases short, with 15 bases between. CDR3 loop: CASRGSEYGETQYF. CDR3 nucleotides: TGTGCCAGCAGGGGGTCAGAGTATGGAGAGACCCAGTACTTC.

In regard to this clone: Other DNA sequences from this sample encode an identical CDR3 as well. The V call is TRBV5-1, the J call TRBJ1-5, with a possible D match to TRBD1 (5 bases). Germline V gene data show CDR1 as SGHRS and CDR2 as YFSETQ. The germline V and J ends were trimmed by 0 bases and 4 bases, with 11 bases remaining between them. This CDR3 spans 15 amino acids. In DNA form, the CDR3 reads TGCGCCAGCAGCTTGGAGGGGTTGGGGAATCAGCCCCAGCATTTT. Protein sequence: CASSLEGLGNQPQHF.

This clone was counted a few times. The chain has TRBV7-2 and TRBJ2-7; D is uncertain. The V gene lost 2 bases and the J gene lost 7 bases, with 9 bases spanning the gap. Germline V gene sequence: CDR1 SGHTA, CDR2 FQGNSA. There are 12 residues in the CDR3. The CDR3 protein is CASSLNSLEQYF. The CDR3 region has the DNA TGTGCCAGCAGCTTAAATTCTCTGGAGCAGTACTTC.

This clone was detected only a few times. The chain combines TRBV5-1 with TRBJ1-5, with 7 bases aligning to TRBD1. The V gene end was trimmed by 4 bases and the J gene end by 5 bases; junction bases not matched to a gene: 6. The CDR3 totals 14 residues. From germline, CDR1 is SGHRS and CDR2 YFSETQ. CDR3 loop: CASSRDSGDQPQHF. CDR3 DNA: TGCGCCAGCAGCCGGGACAGCGGGGATCAGCCCCAGCATTTT.

The chain has TRBV12-5 and TRBJ1-2; D is unresolved. CDR1 is LGHNT, CDR2 FRNRAP, per germline. V lost 0 bases and J lost 12, with 2 bases in between. This CDR3 has 9 residues. In nucleotides, the CDR3 is TGTGCTAGTGGTTTGGTCAACACCTTC. Translation: CASGLVNTF.

The V call is TRBV13, the J call TRBJ1-2, with D uncertain. Germline values: CDR1 PRHDT, CDR2 FYEKMQ (reference sequence). Trimming removed 1 base from V and 7 bases from J, with 4 bases in between. This CDR3 has 11 amino acids. Here the CDR3 reads CASSLDLGYTF. The CDR3 DNA sequence: TGTGCCAGCAGCTTAGATCTTGGCTACACCTTC.

This clone showed up just a few times. This rearrangement joins TRBV5-1 to TRBJ2-1, with TRBD2 matching 9 bases. Trimming removed 2 bases from V and 8 bases from J; junction bases left unmatched: 5. Germline CDR1 SGHRS, CDR2 YFSETQ. This CDR3 contains 14 residues. The CDR3 nucleotides read TGCGCCAGCAGCTTAGAGCGGGGGGATTATGAGCAGTTCTTC. This gives the protein CASSLERGDYEQFF. The variable domain in full, with the rest retrieved from reference TRBV5-1 and TRBJ2-1, is KAGVTQTPRYLIKTRGQQVTLSCSPISGHRSVSWYQQTPGQGLQFLFEYFSETQRNKGNFPGRFSGRQFSNSRSEMNVSTLELGDSALYLCASSLERGDYEQFFGPGTRLTVL.

The chain links TRBV19 to TRBJ1-3, with 9 nucleotides matching TRBD1. The germline V gene encodes CDR1 LNHDA and CDR2 SQIVND (reference sequence). The CDR3 contains 16 residues. With V trimmed by 6 bases and J by 0 bases, 6 bases remained unmatched. CDR3 protein: CASRGTGRASGNTIYF. The CDR3 coding sequence is TGTGCCAGTAGAGGGACAGGGCGCGCCTCTGGAAACACCATATATTTT.

The V and J genes are TRBV6-5 and TRBJ1-6; no reliable D call. Trimming cost V 6 bases and J 10 bases, with 10 bases left between them. This CDR3 has 12 amino acids. Germline CDR1 MNHEY, CDR2 SVGAGI. This CDR3 reads CASSRSQSPLHF. In DNA form, the CDR3 reads TGTGCCAGCAGCCGAAGTCAGTCACCCCTCCACTTT.

This clone appeared a few times. Other DNA sequences in the sample encode the same CDR3. The V gene is TRBV19, the J gene TRBJ1-1; D is unclear. Trimming stripped 7 bases from V and 0 bases from J, with 9 bases between. From germline, CDR1 is LNHDA and CDR2 SQIVND (reference sequence). This CDR3 contains 13 residues. The CDR3 reads CASTDRVNTEAFF. The CDR3 nucleotides read TGTGCCAGTACTGATAGGGTGAACACTGAAGCTTTCTTT. The full variable domain, in which reference TRBV19 and TRBJ1-1 provide the parts outside the CDR3, is DGGITQSPKYLFRKEGQNVTLSCEQNLNHDAMYWYRQDPGQGLRLIYYSQIVNDFQKGDIAEGYSVSREKKESFPLTVTSAQKNPTAFYLCASTDRVNTEAFFGQGTRLTVV.

V and J are TRBV5-6 and TRBJ2-1; D is ambiguous. The ends were cut back, 7 bases at V and 0 bases at J, with 20 bases in the middle. This CDR3 region has 17 residues. The V gene's germline CDR1 is SGHDT and CDR2 YYEEEE. The CDR3 DNA reads TGTGCCAGCCGCCCGGGTCTTAATCTAAACTCCTACAATGAGCAGTTCTTC. Translation gives CASRPGLNLNSYNEQFF.

Regarding this clone: The same CDR3 can be traced to other DNA sequences in this sample. V gene TRBV13 combines with J gene TRBJ1-1, with no clear D. The CDR3 runs 13 residues. V lost 2 bases, J lost 2 bases, and 6 bases lay in between. Per the germline V gene, CDR1 is PRHDT and CDR2 is FYEKMQ (reference sequence). This chain's CDR3 is CASSLTLNTEAFF. CDR3 sequence (DNA): TGTGCCAGCAGCTTAACCCTCAACACTGAAGCTTTCTTT.

This clone was seen a single time. J is TRBJ1-1 and V is TRBV5-1, with 9 bases fitting TRBD1. The CDR3 runs 15 residues. J lost 4 bases, V lost 4 bases, and 8 bases had no gene match. In germline, CDR1 is SGHRS, CDR2 YFSETQ. In DNA, the CDR3 is TGCGCCAGCAGCCCAAGGGACAGGGTAGGCACTGAAGCTTTCTTT. It encodes CASSPRDRVGTEAFF.

The chain recombines TRBV5-8 with TRBJ2-3; D is uncertain. V dropped 0 bases and J dropped 0 bases, with 8 bases sitting between them. Looked up from germline, CDR1 is SGHTS and CDR2 is YDEGEE. This CDR3 spans 15 amino acids. The CDR3 loop is CASSLGQSSTDTQYF. CDR3 coding DNA: TGTGCCAGCAGCTTGGGGCAGTCTAGCACAGATACGCAGTATTTT.

J is TRBJ2-1 and V is TRBV9; D is undetermined. The germline CDR1 and CDR2 sequences are SGDLS and YYNGEE. This CDR3 has 15 amino acids. Trimming shortened V by 0 bases and J by 5 bases, and 12 bases separated the two germline ends. The CDR3 spells CASSVVGYRNNEQFF. Written as DNA, the CDR3 is TGTGCCAGCAGCGTAGTGGGGTATAGAAACAATGAGCAGTTCTTC.

This chain uses TRBV25-1 with TRBJ2-2; TRBD1 is a possible D gene (6 bases). CDR3 length: 15 residues. The V gene's germline CDR1 is MGHDK and CDR2 SYGVNS. V gave up 3 bases and J gave up 4 bases, with 12 bases separating them. The CDR3 DNA follows: TGTGCCAGCAGTGATGCAGGGGCGGGCACCGGGGAGCTGTTTTTT. Translated, it gives CASSDAGAGTGELFF.

This chain joins TRBV9 and TRBJ2-1, with 11 nucleotides matching TRBD2. The germline V gene encodes CDR1 SGDLS and CDR2 YYNGEE. This CDR3 region has 17 residues. V dropped 4 bases and J dropped 3; count of bases not matched to a gene: 9. For the CDR3, the DNA is TGTGCCAGCAGCTCCCAGACTAGCGGGGCGAACTACAATGAGCAGTTCTTC. Translation: CASSSQTSGANYNEQFF. Variable domain in full (rest from reference TRBV9 and TRBJ2-1): DSGVTQTPKHLITATGQRVTLRCSPRSGDLSVYWYQQSLDQGLQFLIQYYNGEERAKGNILERFSAQQFPDLHSELNLSSLELGDSALYFCASSSQTSGANYNEQFFGPGTRLTVL.

V and J are TRBV7-2 and TRBJ1-1, with 7 bases aligning to TRBD1. The CDR3 is 15 amino acids. Germline V gene lookup returns CDR1 SGHTA and CDR2 FQGNSA. The ends lost 1 base at V and 3 bases at J; junction bases unmatched: 5. CDR3 coding DNA: TGTGCCAGCAGCTTAGTAATCGGGACAGACACTGAAGCTTTCTTT. Its translation: CASSLVIGTDTEAFF. The full variable domain, rest sourced from reference TRBV7-2 and TRBJ1-1, is GAGVSQSPSNKVTEKGKDVELRCDPISGHTALYWYRQSLGQGLEFLIYFQGNSAPDKSGLPSDRFSAERTGGSVSTLTIQRTQQEDSAVYLCASSLVIGTDTEAFFGQGTRLTVV.

The genes are TRBV19 and TRBJ1-5, with 9 bases identical to TRBD1. The CDR3 is 14 residues long. Germline lookup yields CDR1 LNHDA and CDR2 SQIVND (reference sequence). With V trimmed by 3 bases and J by 4 bases, 1 base remained unmatched. The CDR3: CASSMDRGNQPQHF. CDR3 DNA: TGTGCCAGTAGTATGGACAGGGGAAATCAGCCCCAGCATTTT.

The rearrangement joins TRBV30 to TRBJ2-3, with 8 nucleotides matching TRBD1. Looked up from germline, CDR1 is GTSNPN and CDR2 is SVGIG (reference sequence). Trimming took 1 base from V and 5 from J; bases not matched to a gene: 2. This CDR3 contains 13 residues. The CDR3 sequence: CAWSGTGKDTQYF. DNA for the CDR3: TGTGCCTGGAGTGGGACAGGGAAAGATACGCAGTATTTT.

This clone has only a few counts. The chain is built from TRBV28 and TRBJ2-7; no clear D. V lost 4 bases and J 3 bases, leaving 7 bases between the germline ends. CDR1 MDHEN and CDR2 SYDVKM come from the germline V gene. The CDR3 contains 12 residues. Written as DNA, the CDR3 is TGTGCCAGCAGTTCACCTGTCTACGAGCAGTACTTC. Translated: CASSSPVYEQYF.

This clone was seen more than once but under ten times. The chain uses TRBV9 and TRBJ2-1; no reliable D call. This CDR3 is 15 amino acids long. Germline V gene data show CDR1 as SGDLS and CDR2 as YYNGEE. The V gene lost 0 bases and the J gene lost 9 bases, with 16 bases spanning the gap. The CDR3 reads CASSVGGGRRGEQFF. In DNA, the CDR3 is TGTGCCAGCAGCGTAGGAGGTGGTCGCCGTGGTGAGCAGTTCTTC.

The rearrangement uses TRBV15 and TRBJ1-1; no clear D. V was clipped by 0 bases and J by 7 bases, with 9 bases between them. Germline CDR1 reads LNHNV; CDR2 reads YYDKDF (reference sequence). The CDR3 extends over 13 amino acids. CDR3 loop: CATSRERWSEAFF. CDR3 nucleotides: TGTGCCACCAGCAGAGAACGTTGGAGTGAAGCTTTCTTT.

This chain uses TRBV4-3 with TRBJ2-2; D not certain. The germline gives CDR1 LGHNA, CDR2 YSLEER. The CDR3 has 15 amino acids. V was clipped by 1 base and J by 5 bases, with 11 bases between them. CDR3 sequence: CASSQGPLKTGELFF. The CDR3 DNA is TGCGCCAGCAGCCAAGGTCCCCTGAAAACCGGGGAGCTGTTTTTT.